The clone carrying this T cell receptor beta chain was seen a handful of times. Its antigen remains unidentified. Trimming left V 2 bases short and J 0 bases short, with 20 bases between. CDR1 is SGHTA and CDR2 is FQGNSA in the germline V gene. The CDR3 sequence is 19 residues long. The record originates from a study of T cell repertoires in cytomegalovirus infection. TCRdb itself ran the reads through MiXCR, one entry per CDR3 protein. This sample carries about 310,000 distinct CDR3 sequences, around 25% of them seen once, and the ten largest clones take about an eighth. This sequence joins TRBV7-2 and TRBJ2-4; tentatively, D is TRBD1 (6 bases). The sample consisted of cultured PBMCs, taken from culture after CMV antigen stimulation. This receptor was taken from a human donor in good health (CMV status not recorded). Some clones in this sample may be carry-over from other donors' samples. The CDR3 coding sequence is TGTGCCAGCAGCTTAAGGGGCCAGGGGACCTTTCTAGCCAAAAACATTCAGTACTTC. Amino acid sequence: CASSLRGQGTFLAKNIQYF.